Listed here are 20 T cell receptor beta chains from one sample, sequenced in a study of human T cells and chemical hapten exposure. The time point is: patch test 1, 2 weeks after DPC sensitization. Treatment reported: therapeutic diphenylcyclopropenone sensitization with weekly scalp DPC. TCRdb independently ran MiXCR on the RACE reads; one entry per CDR3 protein. The repertoire holds about 120,000 distinct CDR3 sequences, roughly an eighth seen once, with 0.7% to 0.95% in the top ten. Sequencing used whole blood, obtained in connection with sensitization to the hapten diphenylcyclopropenone (DPC). These receptors all stem from a young man with alopecia areata. Some clones in this sample may be carry-over from other donors' samples.

Only a few counts were recorded for this clonotype. The chain uses TRBV28 and TRBJ1-4; maybe TRBD1 (5 bases). The CDR3 consists of 16 residues. The germline V and J ends were trimmed by 5 bases and 0 bases, with 13 bases remaining between them. Germline V gene data show CDR1 as MDHEN and CDR2 as SYDVKM. CDR3 in DNA: TGTGCCAGCAGTCCCTTTCGGGGGGCAACTAATGAAAAACTGTTTTTT. Amino acid sequence: CASSPFRGATNEKLFF.

Only a few counts were recorded for this clonotype. The chain carries TRBV3-1 and TRBJ2-7; D gene ambiguous. Germline V gene lookup returns CDR1 LGHDT and CDR2 YNNKEL (reference sequence). CDR3 length: 14 residues. With 4 bases removed from V and 3 bases from J, the gap between germline ends came to 13 bases. CDR3 loop: CASSPISQDYEQYF. The CDR3 DNA sequence: TGTGCCAGCAGCCCGATTTCCCAGGACTACGAGCAGTACTTC.

This chain links TRBV7-4 with TRBJ2-7, with D possibly TRBD1 on 6 matching bases. Germline V gene sequence: CDR1 SGHVT, CDR2 SQSDAQ. CDR3 length equals 16 residues. V was trimmed by 5 bases and J by 1 base, leaving 18 bases between them. In DNA, the CDR3 is TGTGCCAGCAGCGTAAAGGGGCCGGACAGATCCTACGAGCAGTACGTC. Protein sequence: CASSVKGPDRSYEQYV.

In this sample, this clonotype turned up many times. The V call is TRBV28, the J call TRBJ2-7, with D tentatively TRBD2 (5 bases). With 3 bases removed from V and 3 bases from J, the gap between germline ends came to 12 bases. The V gene's germline CDR1 is MDHEN and CDR2 SYDVKM. The CDR3 is made up of 14 amino acids. The CDR3 sequence: CASSLRGSGYEQYF. The CDR3 DNA reads TGTGCCAGCAGTTTGCGAGGAAGCGGCTACGAGCAGTACTTC. Full variable domain (rest looked up from reference TRBV28 and TRBJ2-7): DVKVTQSSRYLVKRTGEKVFLECVQDMDHENMFWYRQDPGLGLRLIYFSYDVKMKEKGDIPEGYSVSREKKERFSLILESASTNQTSMYLCASSLRGSGYEQYFGPGTRLTVT.

V is TRBV6-5 and J is TRBJ2-1; D remains ambiguous. The V gene's germline CDR1 is MNHEY and CDR2 SVGAGI. The CDR3 runs to 11 residues. Trimming pared 4 bases from V and 6 bases from J, leaving 4 bases between. This chain's CDR3 is CASSFGNEQFF. CDR3 DNA: TGTGCCAGCAGTTTCGGCAATGAGCAGTTCTTC.

The chain combines TRBV28 with TRBJ2-4; D uncertain. V was clipped by 2 bases and J by 4 bases, with 12 bases between them. Germline CDR1 MDHEN, CDR2 SYDVKM. This CDR3 comprises 15 residues. Here the CDR3 DNA reads TGTGCCAGCAGTTTACCGATCCCCCTGAAAAACATTCAGTACTTC. This gives the protein CASSLPIPLKNIQYF.

V is TRBV28 and J is TRBJ2-4; a weak D match, TRBD2 (5 bases). The CDR3 loop spans 11 amino acids. In germline, CDR1 is MDHEN, CDR2 SYDVKM. Trimming removed 4 bases at V and 16 bases at J, with 14 bases between. In nucleotides, the CDR3 is TGTGCCAGCAGTTCCCCGGGGTTTCGCTACTTC. Amino acid sequence: CASSSPGFRYF.

This rearrangement joins TRBV10-1 to TRBJ1-1, with D unclear. This CDR3 is 14 amino acids long. Germline V gives CDR1 WNHNN, CDR2 SYGVQD (reference sequence). V lost 6 bases and J 1 base, leaving 12 bases between the germline ends. CDR3 amino acids: CASRADLTNTEAFF. For the CDR3, the DNA is TGCGCCAGCAGAGCCGACTTGACGAACACTGAAGCTTTCTTT.

This chain connects TRBV11-2 to TRBJ2-1, with D perhaps TRBD2 (5 bases). The CDR3 spans 16 residues. V shed 6 bases and J shed 3 bases, with 18 bases lying between them. The germline CDR1 and CDR2 sequences are SGHAT and FQNNGV. For the CDR3, the DNA is TGTGCCAGCAGTTACCGCCCCGGAGGTATCTACAATGAGCAGTTCTTC. This codes for CASSYRPGGIYNEQFF.

This clonotype was seen only a few times. The rearrangement uses TRBV6-1 and TRBJ2-7, with TRBD1 matching 7 bases. Per the germline V gene, CDR1 is MNHNS and CDR2 is SASEGT. The CDR3 runs 12 residues. Trimming cost V 10 bases and J 4 bases; bases outside gene matches: 7. This chain's CDR3 is CATRTGGYEQYF. The DNA of the CDR3 is TGTGCCACAAGGACAGGCGGATACGAGCAGTACTTC.

This chain links TRBV10-3 with TRBJ2-1; possibly TRBD2 for D (6 bases). The CDR3 has 14 residues. Looked up from germline, CDR1 is ENHRY and CDR2 is SYGVKD. Deletions cut 6 bases from V and 5 bases from J, with 14 bases between. CDR3 residues: CAIRGGDFNNEQFF. The CDR3 DNA reads as TGTGCCATCAGGGGCGGGGATTTCAACAATGAGCAGTTCTTC.

The table lists this clonotype with many counts. The V gene is TRBV9, the J gene TRBJ2-7; D possibly corresponds to TRBD2 (6 bases). The germline V gene encodes CDR1 SGDLS and CDR2 YYNGEE. Trimming left V 2 bases short and J 5 bases short, with 17 bases between. This CDR3 spans 15 amino acids. The CDR3 region has the DNA TGTGCCAGCAGCGTGTCCGGGACTTCGTCCAACGAGCAGTACTTC. Translating it yields CASSVSGTSSNEQYF.

This chain connects TRBV6-5 to TRBJ1-4; maybe TRBD1 (5 bases). The CDR3 is 16 residues long. Germline CDR1 MNHEY, CDR2 SVGAGI. Trimming removed 0 bases from V and 8 bases from J, with 16 bases in between. CDR3 nucleotides: TGTGCCAGCAGTTACTCGAGGGGAGCCCGCGGGGAAAAACTGTTTTTT. Its translation is CASSYSRGARGEKLFF.

This sequence joins TRBV7-2 and TRBJ2-7; D is tentatively TRBD1 or TRBD2 (5 bases each). Germline V lookup: CDR1 SGHTA, CDR2 FQGNSA. The ends were cut back, 5 bases at V and 4 bases at J, with 15 bases in the middle. This CDR3 region has 14 residues. CDR3 loop: CASSRGTNPYEQYF. The CDR3 nucleotides are TGTGCCAGCAGCCGTGGGACGAACCCTTACGAGCAGTACTTC.

The chain links TRBV5-1 to TRBJ1-2; weak D call: TRBD1 (5 bases). Germline CDR1 is SGHRS and CDR2 is YFSETQ. CDR3 length: 15 residues. V was cut by 3 bases and J by 5 bases, with 17 bases left in between. CDR3 nucleotides: TGCGCCAGCAGCTCGGGACCCCGAACCCCTTATGGCTACACCTTC. Translation: CASSSGPRTPYGYTF. The full variable domain, in which reference TRBV5-1 and TRBJ1-2 provide the parts outside the CDR3, is KAGVTQTPRYLIKTRGQQVTLSCSPISGHRSVSWYQQTPGQGLQFLFEYFSETQRNKGNFPGRFSGRQFSNSRSEMNVSTLELGDSALYLCASSSGPRTPYGYTFGSGTRLTVV.

The genes are TRBV11-2 and TRBJ2-1, with 9 bases identical to TRBD1. This CDR3 contains 17 residues. The germline CDR1 and CDR2 sequences are SGHAT and FQNNGV. Trimming at V came to 1 base and at J to 7 bases, leaving 11 bases not matched to a gene. The CDR3 sequence: CASSLVRGQGRKNEQFF. Written as DNA, the CDR3 is TGTGCCAGCAGCTTAGTTCGAGGACAGGGGCGTAAAAATGAGCAGTTCTTC. The full variable domain, rest sourced from reference TRBV11-2 and TRBJ2-1, is EAGVAQSPRYKIIEKRQSVAFWCNPISGHATLYWYQQILGQGPKLLIQFQNNGVVDDSQLPKDRFSAERLKGVDSTLKIQPAKLEDSAVYLCASSLVRGQGRKNEQFFGPGTRLTVL.

This clonotype was counted a few times. J is TRBJ1-5 and V is TRBV28; D unclear. V lost 3 bases and J 3 bases, leaving 15 bases between the germline ends. Germline V gene lookup returns CDR1 MDHEN and CDR2 SYDVKM. CDR3 length: 16 residues. Here the CDR3 DNA reads TGTGCCAGCAGTTTTTATCGCGGCGGGGTCAATCAGCCCCAGCATTTT. Amino acids: CASSFYRGGVNQPQHF.

This clonotype has at least ten counts. This rearrangement joins TRBV7-6 to TRBJ2-3; 11 nucleotides align to TRBD2. CDR1 and CDR2 (germline): SGHVS, FNYEAQ. V trimming: 4 bases; J trimming: 2 bases; junction bases outside the gene matches: 5. CDR3 length: 16 residues. CDR3 sequence: CASSYPGLAATDTQYF. Written as DNA, the CDR3 is TGTGCCAGCAGCTACCCGGGACTAGCGGCCACAGATACGCAGTATTTT.

This clonotype has a handful of counts. The rearrangement uses TRBV5-5 and TRBJ1-2; TRBD1 might be the D (5 bases). CDR3 length equals 14 residues. Trimming removed 4 bases at V and 0 bases at J, with 10 bases between. Per the germline V gene, CDR1 is SGHKS and CDR2 is YYEKEE (reference sequence). Here the CDR3 reads CASSMAGTNYGYTF. CDR3 DNA sequence: TGTGCCAGCAGCATGGCAGGGACTAACTATGGCTACACCTTC.

The chain uses TRBV20-1 and TRBJ2-3, with 7 bases lining up with TRBD1. V trimming: 4 bases; J trimming: 0 bases; junction bases outside the gene matches: 7. Germline V gives CDR1 DFQATT, CDR2 SNEGSKA (reference sequence). The CDR3 spans 15 residues. The CDR3 DNA follows: TGCAGTGCTATCTCAGACAGGGTGAGCACAGATACGCAGTATTTT. As protein: CSAISDRVSTDTQYF.